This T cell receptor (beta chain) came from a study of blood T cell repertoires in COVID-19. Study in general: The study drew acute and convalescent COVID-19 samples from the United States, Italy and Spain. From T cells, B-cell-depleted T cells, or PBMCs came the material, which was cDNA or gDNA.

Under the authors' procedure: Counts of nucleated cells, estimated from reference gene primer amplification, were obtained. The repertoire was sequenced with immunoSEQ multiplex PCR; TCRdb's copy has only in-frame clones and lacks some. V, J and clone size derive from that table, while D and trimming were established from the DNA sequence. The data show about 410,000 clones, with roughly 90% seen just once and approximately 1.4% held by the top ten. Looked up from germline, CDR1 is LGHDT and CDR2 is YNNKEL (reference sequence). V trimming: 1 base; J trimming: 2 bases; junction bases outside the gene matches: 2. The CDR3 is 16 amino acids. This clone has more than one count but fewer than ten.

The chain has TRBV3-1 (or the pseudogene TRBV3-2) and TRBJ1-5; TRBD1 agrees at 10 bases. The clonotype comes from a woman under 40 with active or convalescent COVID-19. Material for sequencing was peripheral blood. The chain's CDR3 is CASSQAGTGGNQPQHF. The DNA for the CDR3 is TGTGCCAGCAGCCAAGCCGGGACAGGGGGCAATCAGCCCCAGCATTTT.